This TCR beta chain is drawn from a study of CD8+CD57+ T cells in acquired aplastic anemia. Study overall: An average of roughly 3 ug of DNA was obtained from sorted CD4+ and CD8+ cells.

There are many counts of this clonotype. Its antigen is undetermined. CDR1 is MNHEY, CDR2 SVGAGI, per germline. This CDR3 contains 12 residues. Between the trimmed V and J ends, which lost 5 bases and 12 bases, there was a span of 11 bases. TCR beta VDJ and CDR3 profiles were obtained from a genomic DNA template. TCRdb redid the calling of the reads with MiXCR, one entry per CDR3 protein. Seen here are more than 95,000 distinct CDR3 sequences, about two fifths observed once, and the top ten hold around 2.5%. Study-wide findings and caveats: Patients and controls shared over 25 CD8+ CDR3 sequences, highly expressed in patients. CD8+ Simpson's diversity showed no significant patient-control difference.

Selection for sequencing was limited to patients who had shown CD8+CD57+ cell expansion by flow cytometry. Everyone among the patients had severe acquired aplastic anemia. J is TRBJ1-6 and V is TRBV6-5; D call uncertain. The TCR sequence derives from a human donor with aplastic anemia. Sequences were obtained from sorted CD4+, CD8+, or CD8+CD57+ T cells (not recorded which) from PBMCs. CDR3 region: CASSTSREPLHF. CDR3 in DNA: TGTGCCAGCAGTACCTCGCGGGAACCCCTCCACTTT.